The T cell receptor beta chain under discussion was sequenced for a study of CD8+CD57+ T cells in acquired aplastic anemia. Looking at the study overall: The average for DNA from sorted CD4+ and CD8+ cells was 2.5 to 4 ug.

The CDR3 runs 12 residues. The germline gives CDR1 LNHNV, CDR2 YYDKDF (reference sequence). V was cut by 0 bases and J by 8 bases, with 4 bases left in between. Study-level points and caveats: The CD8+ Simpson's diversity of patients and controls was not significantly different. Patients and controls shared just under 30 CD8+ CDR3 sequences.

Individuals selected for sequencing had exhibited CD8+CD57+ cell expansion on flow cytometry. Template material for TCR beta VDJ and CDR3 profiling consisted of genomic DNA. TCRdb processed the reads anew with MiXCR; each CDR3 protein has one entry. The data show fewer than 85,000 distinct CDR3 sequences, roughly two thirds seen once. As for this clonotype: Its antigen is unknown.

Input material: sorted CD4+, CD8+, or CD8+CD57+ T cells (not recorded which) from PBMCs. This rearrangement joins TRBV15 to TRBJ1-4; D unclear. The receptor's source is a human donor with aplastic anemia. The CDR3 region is CATSREGEKLFF. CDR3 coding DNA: TGTGCCACCAGCAGAGAGGGGGAAAAACTGTTTTTT.